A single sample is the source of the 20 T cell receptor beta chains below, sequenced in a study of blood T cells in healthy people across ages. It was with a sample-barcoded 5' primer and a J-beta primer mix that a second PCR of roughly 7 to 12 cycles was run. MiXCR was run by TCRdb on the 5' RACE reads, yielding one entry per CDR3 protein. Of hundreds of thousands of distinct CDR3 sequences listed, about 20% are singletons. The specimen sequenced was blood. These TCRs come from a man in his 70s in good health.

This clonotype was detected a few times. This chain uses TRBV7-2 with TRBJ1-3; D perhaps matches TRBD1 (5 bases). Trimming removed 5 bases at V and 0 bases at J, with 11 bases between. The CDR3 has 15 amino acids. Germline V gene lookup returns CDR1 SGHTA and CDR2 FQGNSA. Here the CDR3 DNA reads TGTGCCAGCAGCCACAGGCCTAACTCTGGAAACACCATATATTTT. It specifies CASSHRPNSGNTIYF.

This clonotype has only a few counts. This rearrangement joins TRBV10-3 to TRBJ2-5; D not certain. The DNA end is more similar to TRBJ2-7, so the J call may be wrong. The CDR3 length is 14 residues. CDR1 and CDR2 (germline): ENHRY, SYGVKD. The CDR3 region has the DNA TGTGCCATCGGTGAAGGCGGCGGTACCTACGAGCAGTACGTC. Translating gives CAIGEGGGTYEQYV.

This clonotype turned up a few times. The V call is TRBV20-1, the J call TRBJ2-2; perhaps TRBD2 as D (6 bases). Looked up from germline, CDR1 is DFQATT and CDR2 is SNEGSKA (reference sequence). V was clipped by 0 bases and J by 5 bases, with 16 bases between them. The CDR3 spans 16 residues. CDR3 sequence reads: CSARDRRGVGTGELFF. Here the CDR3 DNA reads TGCAGTGCTAGAGATCGGCGGGGAGTAGGAACCGGGGAGCTGTTTTTT.

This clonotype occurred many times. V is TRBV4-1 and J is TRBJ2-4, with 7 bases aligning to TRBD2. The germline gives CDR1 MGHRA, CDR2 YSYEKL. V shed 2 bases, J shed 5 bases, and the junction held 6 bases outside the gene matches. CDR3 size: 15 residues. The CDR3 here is CASSQMGGTQNIQYF. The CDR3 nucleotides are TGCGCCAGCAGCCAAATGGGGGGGACCCAAAACATTCAGTACTTC.

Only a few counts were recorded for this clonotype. The CDR3 DNA reads TGTGCCAGCAGCCGCATCAGTAATTCTTACGAGCAGTACTTC. Translating it yields CASSRISNSYEQYF. The chain employs TRBV7-6 and TRBJ2-7; D unresolved. V shed 5 bases and J shed 4 bases, with 15 bases lying between them. The CDR3 loop spans 14 amino acids. CDR1 SGHVS and CDR2 FNYEAQ come from the germline V gene. Combining the CDR3 with reference TRBV7-6 and TRBJ2-7 gives the whole variable domain GAGVSQSPRYKVTKRGQDVALRCDPISGHVSLYWYRQALGQGPEFLTYFNYEAQQDKSGLPNDRFSAERPEGSISTLTIQRTEQRDSAMYRCASSRISNSYEQYFGPGTRLTVT.

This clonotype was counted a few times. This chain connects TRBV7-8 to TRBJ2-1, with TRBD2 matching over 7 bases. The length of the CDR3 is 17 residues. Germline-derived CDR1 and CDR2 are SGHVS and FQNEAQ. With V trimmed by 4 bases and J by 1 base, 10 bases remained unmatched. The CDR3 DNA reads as TGTGCCAGCAGCTCCCACCAGCGGGACCTTTCCTACAATGAGCAGTTCTTC. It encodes CASSSHQRDLSYNEQFF.

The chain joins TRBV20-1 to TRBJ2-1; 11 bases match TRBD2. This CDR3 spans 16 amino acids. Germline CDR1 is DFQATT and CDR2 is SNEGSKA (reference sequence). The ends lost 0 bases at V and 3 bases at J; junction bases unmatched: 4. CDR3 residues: CSARDRLAGYYNEQFF. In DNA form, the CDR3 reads TGCAGTGCTAGAGATCGACTAGCGGGGTACTACAATGAGCAGTTCTTC.

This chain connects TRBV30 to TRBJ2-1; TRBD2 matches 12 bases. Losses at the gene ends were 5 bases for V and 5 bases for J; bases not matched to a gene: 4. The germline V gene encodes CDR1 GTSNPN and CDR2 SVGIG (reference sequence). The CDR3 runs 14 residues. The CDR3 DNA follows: TGTGCCTGGTCCTGGACTAGCGGGGACAATGAGCAGTTCTTC. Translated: CAWSWTSGDNEQFF.

CDR3 DNA sequence: TGTGCCAGCTCCCCCTTCCAGGGCTCTTCCACTGAAGCTTTCTTT. This translates into CASSPFQGSSTEAFF. This rearrangement joins TRBV6-6 to TRBJ1-1; weak D call: TRBD1 (5 bases). Trimming removed 8 bases from V and 4 bases from J, with 20 bases in between. Per germline, CDR1 MNHNY and CDR2 SVGAGI (reference sequence). CDR3 length: 15 amino acids.

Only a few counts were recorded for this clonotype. The CDR3 coding sequence is TGCAGTGCTGCGGACAGGGGTCTGTCAACTAATGAAAAACTGTTTTTT. This sequence encodes CSAADRGLSTNEKLFF. The chain joins TRBV20-1 to TRBJ1-4; 9 bases line up with TRBD1. The CDR3 consists of 16 residues. Germline assignment: CDR1 DFQATT and CDR2 SNEGSKA (reference sequence). The V gene end was trimmed by 5 bases and the J gene end by 0 bases; junction bases not matched to a gene: 7.

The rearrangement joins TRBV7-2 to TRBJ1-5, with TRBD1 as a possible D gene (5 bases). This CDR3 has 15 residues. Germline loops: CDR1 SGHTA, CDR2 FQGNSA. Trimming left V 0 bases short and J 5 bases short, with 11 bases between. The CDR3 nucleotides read TGTGCCAGCAGCTTAGCCGGGACGGTCGATCAGCCCCAGCATTTT. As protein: CASSLAGTVDQPQHF.

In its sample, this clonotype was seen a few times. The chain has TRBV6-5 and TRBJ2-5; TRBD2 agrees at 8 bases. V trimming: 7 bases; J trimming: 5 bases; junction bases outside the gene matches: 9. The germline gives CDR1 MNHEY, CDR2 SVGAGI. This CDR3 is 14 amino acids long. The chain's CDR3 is CASTRSGIGETQYF. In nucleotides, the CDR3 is TGTGCCAGCACCCGTAGCGGGATCGGGGAGACCCAGTACTTC.

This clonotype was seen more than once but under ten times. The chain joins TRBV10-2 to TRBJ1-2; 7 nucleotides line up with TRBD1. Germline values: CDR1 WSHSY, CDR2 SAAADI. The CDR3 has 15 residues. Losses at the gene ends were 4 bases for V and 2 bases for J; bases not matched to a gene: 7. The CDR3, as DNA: TGCGCCAGCAGTGTGGGTGGGACAGCCAACTATGGCTACACCTTC. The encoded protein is CASSVGGTANYGYTF.

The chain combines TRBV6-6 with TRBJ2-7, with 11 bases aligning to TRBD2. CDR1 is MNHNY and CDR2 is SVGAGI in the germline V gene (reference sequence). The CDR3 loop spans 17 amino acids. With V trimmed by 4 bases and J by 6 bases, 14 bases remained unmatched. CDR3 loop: CASSLVGLAEYPSEQYV. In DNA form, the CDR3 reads TGTGCCAGCAGTTTGGTGGGACTAGCGGAGTATCCCTCCGAGCAGTACGTC.

CDR3 protein: CASSRRQGGQPQHF. CDR3 DNA sequence: TGTGCCAGCAGCCGTCGACAGGGGGGTCAGCCCCAGCATTTT. V usage is TRBV6-5 and J usage is TRBJ1-5; 9 nucleotides line up with TRBD1. The CDR3 is 14 residues long. The germline CDR1 and CDR2 sequences are MNHEY and SVGAGI. V shed 6 bases, J shed 6 bases, and the junction held 6 bases outside the gene matches.

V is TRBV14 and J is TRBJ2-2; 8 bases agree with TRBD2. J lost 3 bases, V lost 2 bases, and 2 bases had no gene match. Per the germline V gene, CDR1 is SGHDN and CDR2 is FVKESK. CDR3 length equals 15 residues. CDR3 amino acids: CASSQLAGYTGELFF. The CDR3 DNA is TGTGCCAGCAGCCAACTAGCGGGTTACACCGGGGAGCTGTTTTTT.

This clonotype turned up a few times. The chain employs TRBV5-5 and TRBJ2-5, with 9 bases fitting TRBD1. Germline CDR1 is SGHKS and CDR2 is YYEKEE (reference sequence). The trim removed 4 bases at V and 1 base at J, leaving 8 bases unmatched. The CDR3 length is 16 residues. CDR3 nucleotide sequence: TGTGCCAGCAGCACGGACAGGGGTTGGTTCCAAGAGACCCAGTACTTC. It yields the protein CASSTDRGWFQETQYF.

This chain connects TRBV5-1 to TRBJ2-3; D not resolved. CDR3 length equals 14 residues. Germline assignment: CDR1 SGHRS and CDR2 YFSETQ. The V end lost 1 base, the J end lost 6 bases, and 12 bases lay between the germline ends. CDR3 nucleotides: TGCGCCAGCAGCTTGAGGCAAAGTTTGGATACGCAGTATTTT. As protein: CASSLRQSLDTQYF.

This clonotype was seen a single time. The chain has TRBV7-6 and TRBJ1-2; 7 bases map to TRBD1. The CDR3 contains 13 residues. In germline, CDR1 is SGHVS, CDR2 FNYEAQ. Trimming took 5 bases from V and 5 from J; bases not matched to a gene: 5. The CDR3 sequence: CASSPTGEYGYTF. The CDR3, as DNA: TGTGCCAGCAGCCCTACAGGGGAATATGGCTACACCTTC. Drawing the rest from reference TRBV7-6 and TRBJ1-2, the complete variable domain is GAGVSQSPRYKVTKRGQDVALRCDPISGHVSLYWYRQALGQGPEFLTYFNYEAQQDKSGLPNDRFSAERPEGSISTLTIQRTEQRDSAMYRCASSPTGEYGYTFGSGTRLTVV.

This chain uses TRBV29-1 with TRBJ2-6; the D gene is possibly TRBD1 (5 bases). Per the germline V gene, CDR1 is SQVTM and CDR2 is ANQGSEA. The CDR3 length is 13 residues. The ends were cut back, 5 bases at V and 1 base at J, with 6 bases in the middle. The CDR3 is CSVKGSGANVLTF. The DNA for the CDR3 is TGCAGCGTTAAGGGGTCTGGGGCCAACGTCCTGACTTTC.